This TCR beta chain derives from a study of blood T cells in healthy people across ages. Findings of the study overall: There were more naive CD4+ cells and higher diversity in long-lived donors than in aged donors.

Primers used in a second PCR of roughly 6 to 12 cycles were a sample-barcoded 5' primer and a J-beta primer mix. A single record per CDR3 protein comes from TCRdb applying MiXCR to the 5' RACE reads. The table lists about 1.7 million distinct CDR3 sequences, 28% of them singletons. This clonotype was seen a few times. Its specificity is not known. This CDR3 has 19 residues. V was trimmed by 0 bases and J by 4 bases, leaving 27 bases between them. Per germline, CDR1 DFQATT and CDR2 SNEGSKA (reference sequence). Those donating, healthy Caucasian individuals from Russia, were aged about 6 to 100. The gene calls are TRBV20-1 and TRBJ2-5, with D perhaps TRBD2 (7 bases). This clonotype was obtained from a woman in her 30s in good health. Sequenced sample: blood. The CDR3 DNA reads as TGCAGTGCTAGAGATTTAGGGTTACAGGGAGGGACTTCTCCAGAGACCCAGTACTTC. This encodes CSARDLGLQGGTSPETQYF.